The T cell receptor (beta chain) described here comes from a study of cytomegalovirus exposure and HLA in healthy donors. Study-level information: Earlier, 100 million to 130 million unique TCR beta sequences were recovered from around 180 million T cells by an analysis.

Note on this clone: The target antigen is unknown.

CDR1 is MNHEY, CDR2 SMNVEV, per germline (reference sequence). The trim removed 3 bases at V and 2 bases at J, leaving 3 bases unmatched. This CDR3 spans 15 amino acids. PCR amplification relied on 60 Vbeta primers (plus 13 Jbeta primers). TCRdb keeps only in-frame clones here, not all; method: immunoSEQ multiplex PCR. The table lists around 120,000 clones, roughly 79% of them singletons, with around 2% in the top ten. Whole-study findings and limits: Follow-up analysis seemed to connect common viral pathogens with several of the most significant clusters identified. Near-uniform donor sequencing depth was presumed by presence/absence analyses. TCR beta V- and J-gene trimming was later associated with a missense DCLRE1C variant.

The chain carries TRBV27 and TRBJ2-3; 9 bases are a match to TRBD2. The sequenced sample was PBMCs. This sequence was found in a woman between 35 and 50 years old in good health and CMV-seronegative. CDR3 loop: CASSFLAGHTDTQYF. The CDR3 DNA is TGTGCCAGCAGTTTTCTAGCGGGGCACACAGATACGCAGTATTTT.